This T cell receptor (beta chain) was retrieved from a study of blood T cell repertoires in COVID-19. Overall study: The United States, Italy and Spain supplied acute and convalescent COVID-19 samples. PBMCs, B-cell-depleted T cells, or T cells provided the cDNA or gDNA that made up the material.

With 4 bases removed from V and 5 bases from J, the gap between germline ends came to 22 bases. The CDR3 sequence is 17 residues long. Germline V gives CDR1 MNHNS, CDR2 SASEGT. In the original workflow: Amplification from reference gene primers served as the basis for estimated nucleated cell counts. TCRdb keeps only in-frame clones here, not all; method: immunoSEQ multiplex PCR. The V and J calls and clone size come from that table; D and trimming were worked out from the DNA. Of roughly 70,000 clones detected, 70% to 85% appear once; the ten largest clones hold more than 4%. The V call is TRBV6-1, the J call TRBJ2-3, with D tentatively TRBD2 (5 bases). The receptor was isolated from a woman in her fifties or sixties with acute or convalescent COVID-19. The sequenced sample consisted of peripheral blood. CDR3 sequence (DNA): TGTGCCAGCAGTGGGCCAGAGGCTTGGGTACGGGGAGATACGCAGTATTTT. This gives the protein CASSGPEAWVRGDTQYF.